The 9 T cell receptor beta chains in this list originate from one sample, sequenced in a study of CD8 T cells in Susac syndrome. Random hexamers were used to reverse transcribe roughly 0.45 to 1 ug of RNA. MiXCR was run by TCRdb on the immunoSEQ multiplex PCR reads, yielding one entry per CDR3 protein. The sample records 150,000 to 180,000 distinct CDR3 sequences, approximately 94% being singletons. Sequencing input: CD8+ T cells from PBMCs. The receptors derive from a human donor with multiple sclerosis.

This clonotype has just one count. The chain employs TRBV20-1 and TRBJ1-2, with 7 bases identical to TRBD1. After removal of 6 bases from V and 2 bases from J, the junction contained 6 bases not matched to a gene. The germline V gene has CDR1 DFQATT and CDR2 SNEGSKA (reference sequence). The CDR3 runs 13 residues. The CDR3 bases are TGCAGTGCCATCGGGACAGACAACTATGGCTACACCTTC. It codes for CSAIGTDNYGYTF.

This chain joins TRBV19 and TRBJ1-2; the match to TRBD1 covers 7 bases. The V gene end was trimmed by 8 bases and the J gene end by 6 bases; junction bases not matched to a gene: 3. Germline assignment: CDR1 LNHDA and CDR2 SQIVND (reference sequence). This CDR3 is 11 amino acids long. The CDR3 spells CASQGEHGYTF. In DNA, the CDR3 is TGTGCCAGTCAGGGGGAACATGGCTACACCTTC.

The chain is built from TRBV6-6 and TRBJ2-1; the D is unclear. Deletions cut 9 bases from V and 5 bases from J, with 17 bases between. CDR3 length: 14 residues. Germline V gene sequence: CDR1 MNHNY, CDR2 SVGAGI (reference sequence). In DNA, the CDR3 is TGTGCCAGTTCGGGTCTAGGCGAGAACAATGAGCAGTTCTTC. It yields the protein CASSGLGENNEQFF.

This chain connects TRBV9 to TRBJ1-2; 7 bases are a match to TRBD1. The CDR3 is 15 residues long. CDR1 SGDLS and CDR2 YYNGEE come from the germline V gene. The J segment lost 4 bases and the V segment lost 4 bases, leaving 10 bases of the junction unmatched. This CDR3 is CASSSRTGAVYGYTF. CDR3 DNA: TGTGCCAGCAGCTCCCGGACAGGAGCGGTCTATGGCTACACCTTC. Looking up the rest from reference TRBV9 and TRBJ1-2 gives the full variable domain: DSGVTQTPKHLITATGQRVTLRCSPRSGDLSVYWYQQSLDQGLQFLIQYYNGEERAKGNILERFSAQQFPDLHSELNLSSLELGDSALYFCASSSRTGAVYGYTFGSGTRLTVV.

The chain combines TRBV5-4 with TRBJ1-2; D ambiguous. With 4 bases removed from V and 3 bases from J, the gap between germline ends came to 13 bases. The length of the CDR3 is 14 residues. Per the germline V gene, CDR1 is SGHNT and CDR2 is YYREEE (reference sequence). CDR3 loop: CASSPQVDDYGYTF. The DNA of the CDR3 is TGTGCCAGCAGCCCTCAGGTGGATGACTATGGCTACACCTTC.

The chain is built from TRBV7-9 and TRBJ2-3; 9 bases match TRBD1. The V gene end was trimmed by 4 bases and the J gene end by 3 bases; junction bases not matched to a gene: 5. Germline V gene data show CDR1 as SEHNR and CDR2 as FQNEAQ (reference sequence). The CDR3 is 15 amino acids. The DNA for the CDR3 is TGTGCCAGCAGCTCCTCCGGGACAGGGACAGATACGCAGTATTTT. Encoded protein: CASSSSGTGTDTQYF. Full variable domain (rest looked up from reference TRBV7-9 and TRBJ2-3): DTGVSQNPRHKITKRGQNVTFRCDPISEHNRLYWYRQTLGQGPEFLTYFQNEAQLEKSRLLSDRFSAERPKGSFSTLEIQRTEQGDSAMYLCASSSSGTGTDTQYFGPGTRLTVL.

V gene TRBV20-1 combines with J gene TRBJ1-2, with no clear D. There are 10 residues in the CDR3. The V end was cut by 3 bases, the J end by 7 bases, with 6 bases between. Germline V CDR1 and CDR2: DFQATT, SNEGSKA (reference sequence). This CDR3 is CSARTRGYTF. In nucleotides, the CDR3 is TGCAGTGCTAGGACGCGTGGCTACACCTTC.

The V and J genes are TRBV7-6 and TRBJ2-2; perhaps D is TRBD1 or TRBD2 (5 bases each). The CDR3 loop spans 18 amino acids. The germline gives CDR1 SGHVS, CDR2 FNYEAQ. Deletions cut 0 bases from V and 7 bases from J, with 21 bases between. The CDR3 DNA follows: TGTGCCAGCAGCTTAGCCACGGGACGCCGCATAGGCGGCGGGGAGCTGTTTTTT. This gives the protein CASSLATGRRIGGGELFF. The full variable domain, its missing parts supplied by reference TRBV7-6 and TRBJ2-2, is GAGVSQSPRYKVTKRGQDVALRCDPISGHVSLYWYRQALGQGPEFLTYFNYEAQQDKSGLPNDRFSAERPEGSISTLTIQRTEQRDSAMYRCASSLATGRRIGGGELFFGEGSRLTVL.

The chain combines TRBV30 with TRBJ1-2; TRBD1 aligns across 8 bases. The CDR3 totals 14 residues. With 3 bases clipped from V and 7 bases from J, the junction kept 10 bases outside the gene matches. The germline gives CDR1 GTSNPN, CDR2 SVGIG (reference sequence). CDR3 nucleotide sequence: TGTGCCTGGAGGTCTCCCCGAACAGGGGGTGGCTACACCTTC. Translation gives CAWRSPRTGGGYTF.